Presented here are 12 T cell receptor beta chains from one specimen sequenced in a study of response to subunit inactivated influenza vaccine (dated by TCRdb to the late 2010s). Receptors were amplified or captured by RT-PCR. TCRdb lists the instrument as Illumina HiSeq 2500. TCRdb took the public reads, trimmed them with fastp at Q25, ran MiXCR for clone calling and kept in-frame beta chains. Each entry is one CDR3 protein sequence, shown with its most common DNA and genes. Present in this sample are about half a million distinct CDR3 sequences, 7.6% of which were seen just once. The biggest ten clones account for 10% to 15% of the sample. Sequenced here: PBMCs from blood, sampled roughly 24 months after vaccination. The receptors originated from a man aged 50-75 years who received an inactivated influenza vaccine. Donor details come from another sample of the same person, matched by shared clones.

This clonotype was detected many times. The chain links TRBV19 to TRBJ1-5, with D unresolved. The CDR3 runs to 15 residues. Germline CDR1 and CDR2: LNHDA and SQIVND (reference sequence). With 3 bases removed from V and 4 bases from J, the gap between germline ends came to 13 bases. CDR3 in amino acids: CASSMSGFTNQPQHF. The CDR3 DNA reads as TGTGCCAGTAGTATGTCAGGATTCACTAATCAGCCCCAGCATTTT.

This clonotype occurred a few times. The CDR3 is CASSEGQVETQYF. CDR3 nucleotide sequence: TGTGCCAGCAGTGAGGGACAGGTTGAGACCCAGTACTTC. V usage is TRBV28 and J usage is TRBJ2-5; 8 nucleotides line up with TRBD1. The V gene end was trimmed by 5 bases and the J gene end by 5 bases; junction bases not matched to a gene: 4. CDR1 is MDHEN and CDR2 is SYDVKM in the germline V gene. The CDR3 spans 13 residues.

This rearrangement joins TRBV28 to TRBJ2-5; 7 bases align to TRBD1. CDR1 is MDHEN and CDR2 is SYDVKM in the germline V gene. With 6 bases clipped from V and 5 bases from J, the junction kept 9 bases outside the gene matches. This CDR3 has 14 residues. CDR3 coding DNA: TGTGCCAGCAGGTCGACAGGGTCAAGGGAGACCCAGTACTTC. This translates into CASRSTGSRETQYF.

This clonotype was seen a handful of times. The rearrangement uses TRBV20-1 and TRBJ1-1; D is undetermined. Per germline, CDR1 DFQATT and CDR2 SNEGSKA (reference sequence). Trimming cost V 2 bases and J 1 base, with 5 bases left between them. CDR3 length equals 12 residues. DNA for the CDR3: TGCAGTGCTAGACAGCAGAACACTGAAGCTTTCTTT. Protein sequence: CSARQQNTEAFF.

This clonotype was found many times. J is TRBJ2-7 and V is TRBV20-1; possibly TRBD1 or TRBD2 for D (5 bases each). Germline loops: CDR1 DFQATT, CDR2 SNEGSKA (reference sequence). The CDR3 extends over 14 amino acids. V lost 7 bases, J lost 7 bases, and 23 bases lay in between. DNA of the CDR3: TGCAGTGGTCAGCCGGGACGCAGGTCTCGGGAGCAGTACTTC. Its translation is CSGQPGRRSREQYF.

This clonotype was observed a few times. This chain links TRBV29-1 with TRBJ2-2; possibly TRBD1 or TRBD2 for D (5 bases each). Trimming removed 3 bases at V and 1 base at J, with 18 bases between. This CDR3 region has 17 residues. Germline V CDR1 and CDR2: SQVTM, ANQGSEA. The CDR3 here is CSVEFFGTRGNTGELFF. As DNA, the CDR3 is TGCAGCGTTGAGTTCTTCGGGACCCGAGGGAACACCGGGGAGCTGTTTTTT.

This clonotype has just a few counts. The rearrangement links TRBV10-3 to TRBJ2-7; the match to TRBD2 covers 8 bases. V lost 6 bases to trimming and J lost 5 bases; unmatched junction nucleotides: 12. The CDR3 spans 15 residues. Germline CDR1 and CDR2: ENHRY and SYGVKD. This CDR3 is CAIRVGSGSRHEQYF. CDR3 bases: TGTGCCATCAGGGTGGGGAGCGGGAGTCGCCACGAGCAGTACTTC.

This clonotype was detected many times. The chain uses TRBV7-8 and TRBJ1-5; TRBD1 is a possible D gene (5 bases). The V and J ends lost 5 bases and 0 bases respectively, with 20 bases between them. Germline loops: CDR1 SGHVS, CDR2 FQNEAQ. The CDR3 has 18 amino acids. The CDR3 spells CASSRTLGTFNSNQPQHF. The CDR3 bases are TGTGCCAGCAGCCGGACCCTTGGGACTTTTAATAGCAATCAGCCCCAGCATTTT. Drawing the rest from reference TRBV7-8 and TRBJ1-5, the complete variable domain is GAGVSQSPRYKVAKRGQDVALRCDPISGHVSLFWYQQALGQGPEFLTYFQNEAQLDKSGLPSDRFFAERPEGSVSTLKIQRTQQEDSAVYLCASSRTLGTFNSNQPQHFGDGTRLSIL.

The rearrangement joins TRBV20-1 to TRBJ2-7; weak D call: TRBD1 (5 bases). Germline assignment: CDR1 DFQATT and CDR2 SNEGSKA (reference sequence). This CDR3 is 12 amino acids long. With 3 bases removed from V and 6 bases from J, the gap between germline ends came to 12 bases. The CDR3 is CSASVLGREQYF. Here the CDR3 DNA reads TGCAGTGCTAGCGTCTTGGGGCGCGAGCAGTACTTC.

V usage is TRBV20-1 and J usage is TRBJ2-3, with TRBD2 matching 9 bases. The CDR3 loop spans 16 amino acids. Germline V lookup: CDR1 DFQATT, CDR2 SNEGSKA (reference sequence). V lost 3 bases to trimming and J lost 0 bases; unmatched junction nucleotides: 7. Here the CDR3 DNA reads TGCAGTGCTAGGGGACTAGCACAGCTTAGCACAGATACGCAGTATTTT. Its translation is CSARGLAQLSTDTQYF.

V usage is TRBV12-5 and J usage is TRBJ2-1, with D perhaps TRBD1 (5 bases). The CDR3 is 14 residues long. V gave up 3 bases and J gave up 7 bases, with 13 bases separating them. CDR1 is LGHNT, CDR2 FRNRAP, per germline. The CDR3 region has the DNA TGTGCTAGTGGTTTAGGGGCTAGGTCGAATGAGCAGTTCTTC. This gives the protein CASGLGARSNEQFF.

This clonotype has a handful of counts. This sequence joins TRBV12-3 or TRBV12-4 and TRBJ2-3; D perhaps matches TRBD1 (6 bases). The CDR3 is made up of 14 amino acids. Trimming removed 2 bases at V and 4 bases at J, with 10 bases between. The CDR3 bases are TGTGCCAGCAGTTTATCCCAGGGGCCAGATACGCAGTATTTT. This gives the protein CASSLSQGPDTQYF.